This paragraph covers one T cell receptor (beta chain) sequence. A read error may explain this, as a much larger clone is one base away. This entry comes from a study of read filtering for tumor transcriptome and immune sequencing. Across the whole study: By R-ISS, stages I, II and III held approximately 8, 17 and 7 patients.

The CDR3 sequence is 16 residues long. Trimming took 9 bases from V and 0 from J; bases not matched to a gene: 7. Germline loops: CDR1 LNHDA, CDR2 SQIVND (reference sequence). From roughly 0.4 ug of RNA, a library with molecular barcoded alpha/delta and beta/gamma adaptors was made. TCRdb re-called the reads with MiXCR, one entry per CDR3 protein. The table has tens of thousands of distinct CDR3 sequences, approximately 20% seen once. V and J are TRBV19 and TRBJ2-6; 8 bases are a match to TRBD1. The clonotype comes from a donor aged 40 or over with multiple myeloma. Sequencing was done on a sample of a population of CD138-negative cells sorted from bone marrow. CDR3 coding DNA: TGTGCCAGCCAACAGGGGGTACGCTCTGGGGCCAACGTCCTGACTTTC. This gives the protein CASQQGVRSGANVLTF.